The 25 T cell receptor beta chains given below trace back to one sample, sequenced in a study of blood T cell repertoires in COVID-19. Assay: immunoSEQ multiplex PCR; the TCRdb copy retains only in-frame clones and omits some. The table shows around 160,000 clones, with roughly 88% occurring only once. The sample consisted of peripheral blood. Source of these receptors: an older woman with COVID-19, enrolled during active disease.

The V gene is TRBV5-5, the J gene TRBJ2-7; 11 bases match TRBD2. V gave up 3 bases and J gave up 3 bases; unmatched junction bases: 14. This CDR3 contains 18 residues. Germline loops: CDR1 SGHKS, CDR2 YYEKEE (reference sequence). CDR3 region: CASSSGTSSGLAVYEQYF. The CDR3 coding sequence is TGTGCCAGCAGCTCCGGGACTTCATCGGGACTAGCGGTCTACGAGCAGTACTTC. The full variable domain, its missing parts supplied by reference TRBV5-5 and TRBJ2-7, is DAGVTQSPTHLIKTRGQQVTLRCSPISGHKSVSWYQQVLGQGPQFIFQYYEKEERGRGNFPDRFSARQFPNYSSELNVNALLLGDSALYLCASSSGTSSGLAVYEQYFGPGTRLTVT.

The genes are TRBV9 and TRBJ1-4; the D gene is possibly TRBD1 (6 bases). CDR1 and CDR2 (germline): SGDLS, YYNGEE. Deletions cut 8 bases from V and 8 bases from J, with 13 bases between. The CDR3 consists of 12 residues. The CDR3 DNA is TGTGCCAGTTCGGACAGAGGAGAAAAACTGTTTTTT. Translation gives CASSDRGEKLFF.

The V gene is TRBV4-2, the J gene TRBJ1-2, with D possibly matching TRBD1 (6 bases). The CDR3 is 16 residues long. V was pared by 0 bases and J by 3 bases, with 14 bases between. CDR1 LGHNA and CDR2 YNFKEQ come from the germline V gene. This CDR3 is CASSQDNAGEDYGYTF. The CDR3 DNA reads TGTGCCAGCAGCCAAGATAACGCAGGGGAAGACTATGGCTACACCTTC.

This clone was counted ten times or more. This sequence joins TRBV4-2 and TRBJ2-7; 11 nucleotides agree with TRBD2. Per germline, CDR1 LGHNA and CDR2 YNFKEQ. This CDR3 region has 16 residues. The trim removed 2 bases at V and 2 bases at J, leaving 5 bases unmatched. CDR3 amino acids: CASSQLAGGLPYEQYF. CDR3 DNA: TGTGCCAGCAGCCAATTAGCGGGGGGGCTCCCCTACGAGCAGTACTTC.

In regard to this clone: The junction departs from germline at one end; a sequencing error may be responsible. The V and J genes are TRBV2 and TRBJ2-7; 10 bases are shared with TRBD2. Germline loops: CDR1 SNHLY, CDR2 FYNNEI. There are 15 residues in the CDR3. As DNA, the CDR3 is TGTGCCAGCACTGAACTAGCGGGGAGCTCCTACGAGCAGTACTTC. As protein: CASTELAGSSYEQYF.

This chain uses TRBV5-5 with TRBJ2-3, with 10 positions matching TRBD2. Trimming cost V 1 base and J 2 bases; bases outside gene matches: 7. The CDR3 loop spans 17 amino acids. Germline CDR1 and CDR2: SGHKS and YYEKEE (reference sequence). CDR3 coding DNA: TGTGCCAGCAGCTTGCGGCCTAGCGGGGGCTACACAGATACGCAGTATTTT. Encoded protein: CASSLRPSGGYTDTQYF.

The CDR3: CASSRGQGGTDTQYF. CDR3 sequence (DNA): TGTGCCAGCTCACGGGGACAGGGGGGCACAGATACGCAGTATTTT. The V and J genes are TRBV18 and TRBJ2-3, with 11 bases matching TRBD1. In germline, CDR1 is KGHSH, CDR2 LQKENI. This CDR3 spans 15 amino acids. Trimming removed 4 bases from V and 1 base from J; junction bases left unmatched: 1.

A single count supports this clone. J is TRBJ2-5 and V is TRBV7-9; a weak D match, TRBD2 (5 bases). V was clipped by 3 bases and J by 2 bases, with 10 bases between them. Per germline, CDR1 SEHNR and CDR2 FQNEAQ (reference sequence). The CDR3 loop spans 14 amino acids. The CDR3 DNA is TGTGCCAGCAGCTTCGGGGTGGGTCAAGAGACCCAGTACTTC. Amino acids: CASSFGVGQETQYF.

J is TRBJ2-7 and V is TRBV3-1 (or the pseudogene TRBV3-2); TRBD2 aligns across 10 bases. Germline loops: CDR1 LGHDT, CDR2 YNNKEL (reference sequence). After removal of 0 bases from V and 7 bases from J, the junction contained 6 bases not matched to a gene. The CDR3 has 15 amino acids. CDR3 residues: CASSQDPSGGLEQYF. Here the CDR3 DNA reads TGTGCCAGCAGCCAAGATCCTAGCGGGGGCCTGGAGCAGTACTTC.

This chain connects TRBV4-2 to TRBJ2-7, with D perhaps matching TRBD1 (6 bases). This CDR3 region has 15 residues. CDR1 is LGHNA, CDR2 YNFKEQ, per germline. Trimming shortened V by 0 bases and J by 6 bases, and 15 bases separated the two germline ends. Here the CDR3 reads CASSQEGARSGEQYF. The CDR3 nucleotides are TGTGCCAGCAGCCAAGAGGGGGCTAGATCCGGCGAGCAGTACTTC.

The J gene is TRBJ1-4, the V gene TRBV7-2; D call uncertain. Germline CDR1 and CDR2: SGHTA and FQGNSA. Trimming pared 3 bases from V and 0 bases from J, leaving 11 bases between. This CDR3 has 16 amino acids. DNA for the CDR3: TGTGCCAGCAGCTTGTACCGGGTTGCAACTAATGAAAAACTGTTTTTT. This translates into CASSLYRVATNEKLFF. The full variable domain, its missing parts supplied by reference TRBV7-2 and TRBJ1-4, is GAGVSQSPSNKVTEKGKDVELRCDPISGHTALYWYRQSLGQGLEFLIYFQGNSAPDKSGLPSDRFSAERTGGSVSTLTIQRTQQEDSAVYLCASSLYRVATNEKLFFGSGTQLSVL.

The chain links TRBV19 to TRBJ2-7, with a tentative D call TRBD1 (5 bases). The CDR3 contains 14 residues. V gave up 5 bases and J gave up 0 bases, with 11 bases separating them. The V gene's germline CDR1 is LNHDA and CDR2 SQIVND (reference sequence). The CDR3 DNA follows: TGTGCCAGTAGTTCCAGACAGAGCTCCTACGAGCAGTACTTC. It yields the protein CASSSRQSSYEQYF.

The table lists this clone with a few counts. The gene calls are TRBV15 and TRBJ1-5; D gene unclear. The CDR3 is 13 residues long. Between the trimmed V and J ends, which lost 5 bases and 6 bases, there was a span of 11 bases. Germline-derived CDR1 and CDR2 are LNHNV and YYDKDF (reference sequence). CDR3 sequence (DNA): TGTGCCACCAGCTCAGGTGGAAGTCAGCCCCAGCATTTT. Amino acids: CATSSGGSQPQHF.

The chain couples TRBV2 to TRBJ2-7; TRBD1 agrees at 9 bases. Germline assignment: CDR1 SNHLY and CDR2 FYNNEI. The CDR3 runs to 14 residues. The trim removed 6 bases at V and 2 bases at J, leaving 5 bases unmatched. The CDR3 sequence: CASRGTGKPYEQYF. Written as DNA, the CDR3 is TGTGCCAGCAGGGGGACAGGGAAACCCTACGAGCAGTACTTC.

Note on this clone: This same CDR3 is encoded by further DNA sequences in the sample. CDR3 in DNA: TGCGCCTCAAGCAGGGGGCAAGAGACCCAGTACTTC. It yields the protein CASSRGQETQYF. J is TRBJ2-5 and V is TRBV5-1, with 7 bases lining up with TRBD1. Germline V gene data show CDR1 as SGHRS and CDR2 as YFSETQ. The CDR3 spans 12 residues. Unmatched junction bases numbered 5, after V lost 10 bases and J lost 2 bases.

The chain employs TRBV5-4 and TRBJ2-7; the D gene is possibly TRBD2 (8 bases). The CDR3 length is 16 residues. The germline gives CDR1 SGHNT, CDR2 YYREEE (reference sequence). The V and J ends lost 4 bases and 4 bases respectively, with 21 bases between them. CDR3 in amino acids: CASSPGVSGGQYEQYF. CDR3 DNA sequence: TGTGCCAGCAGCCCCGGGGTAAGCGGGGGACAGTACGAGCAGTACTTC.

The rearrangement joins TRBV19 to TRBJ2-6; weak D call: TRBD1 (6 bases). CDR3 length: 16 amino acids. Between the trimmed V and J ends, which lost 0 bases and 2 bases, there was a span of 8 bases. Germline V gene data show CDR1 as LNHDA and CDR2 as SQIVND (reference sequence). CDR3: CASSIEGGTGANVLTF. The CDR3 DNA follows: TGTGCCAGTAGTATAGAAGGGGGAACTGGGGCCAACGTCCTGACTTTC. Full variable domain (missing parts from reference TRBV19 and TRBJ2-6): DGGITQSPKYLFRKEGQNVTLSCEQNLNHDAMYWYRQDPGQGLRLIYYSQIVNDFQKGDIAEGYSVSREKKESFPLTVTSAQKNPTAFYLCASSIEGGTGANVLTFGAGSRLTVL.

The chain's CDR3 is CASSTSGFPYEQYF. CDR3 nucleotides: TGTGCCAGCAGCACCTCAGGGTTTCCCTACGAGCAGTACTTC. The chain recombines TRBV6-6 with TRBJ2-7; D perhaps matches TRBD1 (5 bases). Germline V gives CDR1 MNHNY, CDR2 SVGAGI (reference sequence). The ends were cut back, 6 bases at V and 2 bases at J, with 14 bases in the middle. This CDR3 contains 14 residues.

The V call is TRBV19, the J call TRBJ1-2; D might be TRBD1 (6 bases). The CDR3 is made up of 16 amino acids. Germline assignment: CDR1 LNHDA and CDR2 SQIVND (reference sequence). V dropped 4 bases and J dropped 4 bases, with 19 bases sitting between them. The CDR3 region is CASSTRRTDLLYGYTF. CDR3 sequence (DNA): TGTGCCAGTAGTACCCGAAGGACAGACCTTCTCTATGGCTACACCTTC.

The chain's CDR3 is CASSVRQGFQETQYF. The CDR3 bases are TGTGCCAGCAGCGTGCGCCAGGGGTTTCAGGAGACCCAGTACTTC. The chain uses TRBV5-8 and TRBJ2-5; a possible D gene is TRBD1 (6 bases). V dropped 4 bases and J dropped 5 bases, with 18 bases sitting between them. This CDR3 is built from 15 residues. Per the germline V gene, CDR1 is SGHTS and CDR2 is YDEGEE.

This chain links TRBV5-1 with TRBJ2-7; 8 bases are shared with TRBD2. The germline V gene has CDR1 SGHRS and CDR2 YFSETQ. Trimming at V came to 5 bases and at J to 5 bases, leaving 9 bases not matched to a gene. This CDR3 is 14 amino acids long. The DNA for the CDR3 is TGCGCCAGCAGACCGGGACTAGGGGGGGACGAGCAGTACTTC. Protein: CASRPGLGGDEQYF.

The table lists this clone with a count of one. The rearrangement links TRBV5-1 to TRBJ2-5; 7 bases line up with TRBD1. The CDR3 covers 15 residues. CDR1 is SGHRS and CDR2 is YFSETQ in the germline V gene. V gave up 3 bases and J gave up 3 bases; unmatched junction bases: 8. In DNA, the CDR3 is TGCGCCAGCAGCTGGGGAGACAGGGTGGAAGAGACCCAGTACTTC. It is translated as CASSWGDRVEETQYF.

The rearrangement links TRBV4-1 to TRBJ2-3, with D possibly matching TRBD2 (7 bases). V was clipped by 1 base and J by 4 bases, with 15 bases between them. Germline V gene data show CDR1 as MGHRA and CDR2 as YSYEKL. The CDR3 totals 16 residues. CDR3 loop: CASSQAYRGGADTQYF. CDR3 bases: TGCGCCAGCAGCCAAGCTTACCGAGGGGGGGCAGATACGCAGTATTTT.

The rearrangement links TRBV28 to TRBJ1-6, with D hard to call. The CDR3 has 14 residues. V was clipped by 5 bases and J by 9 bases, with 14 bases between them. Germline V CDR1 and CDR2: MDHEN, SYDVKM. The CDR3 spells CASSRDISSSPLHF. For the CDR3, the DNA is TGTGCCAGCAGTCGAGATATAAGTAGTTCACCCCTCCACTTT.

The chain is built from TRBV4-1 and TRBJ2-7; tentative D call: TRBD1 (5 bases). Trimming pared 0 bases from V and 6 bases from J, leaving 15 bases between. The CDR3 runs 15 residues. Germline V gives CDR1 MGHRA, CDR2 YSYEKL. This CDR3 is CASSQDVRVSAEQYF. Here the CDR3 DNA reads TGCGCCAGCAGCCAAGATGTCAGGGTTTCGGCCGAGCAGTACTTC.